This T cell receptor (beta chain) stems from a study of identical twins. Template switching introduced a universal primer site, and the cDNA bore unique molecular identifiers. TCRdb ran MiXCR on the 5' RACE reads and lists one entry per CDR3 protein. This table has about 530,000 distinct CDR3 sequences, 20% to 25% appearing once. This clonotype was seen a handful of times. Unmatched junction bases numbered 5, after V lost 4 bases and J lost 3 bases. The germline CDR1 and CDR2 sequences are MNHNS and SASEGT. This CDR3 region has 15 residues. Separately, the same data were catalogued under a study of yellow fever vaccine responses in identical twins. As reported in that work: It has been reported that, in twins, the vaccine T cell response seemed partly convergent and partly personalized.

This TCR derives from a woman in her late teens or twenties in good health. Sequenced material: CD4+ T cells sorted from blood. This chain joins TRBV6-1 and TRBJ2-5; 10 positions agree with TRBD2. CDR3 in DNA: TGTGCCAGCAGTGGGGAGCTAGCGGGAGAAGAGACCCAGTACTTC. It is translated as CASSGELAGEETQYF.